The entry below gives a single TCR beta chain sequence along with its context. Every subset's genomic DNA went evenly onto several immunoSEQ plates. Each replicate PCR on the sorted subsets used 150 to 200 ng DNA (around 31,000 T cell genomes). Sequenced by immunoSEQ multiplex PCR; TCRdb stores in-frame clones only, minus some. The data show roughly 1,000,000 clones, more than 75% seen once. With 5 bases removed from V and 5 bases from J, the gap between germline ends came to 15 bases. Germline V gene lookup returns CDR1 MDHEN and CDR2 SYDVKM. The CDR3 is made up of 14 amino acids. These data come from a study of shared clonotypes between healthy human individuals. The healthy adult donors were HIV-negative and reported no recent acute infections or vaccinations.

The sequence was obtained from a man aged 18 to 30 in good health. Some clones in this sample may be carry-over from other donors' samples. The specimen sequenced was memory CD4+ T cells from PBMCs. Specified subset: CD45RA-negative fraction. This sequence joins TRBV28 and TRBJ1-2; maybe TRBD1 (6 bases). CDR3 DNA: TGTGCCAGCAGTCCCACACAGGGCTATTATGGCTACACCTTC. Translation gives CASSPTQGYYGYTF.